Listed below are T cell receptor beta chains from one sample, sequenced in a study of blood T cell repertoires in COVID-19. Data came from immunoSEQ multiplex PCR; TCRdb stores just in-frame clones and leaves some out. The data hold 95,000 to 150,000 clones, with 80% observed a single time. Sequencing used peripheral blood. Receptors were obtained from a human donor in a cohort sampled during active COVID-19. CDR3s include the opening cysteine and the closing phenylalanine or tryptophan. Each record gives: J gene, V gene, clone size, D gene, CDR3 protein, CDR3 DNA. D genes are given only for firm matches. For some rows the clone size is stated as once, few or many, or as a class when expanded; others skip it.

j_gene: TRBJ1-2; v_gene: TRBV7-9; abundance: -; d_gene: TRBD1; CDR3aa: CASSWDRNYGYTF; CDR3nt: TGTGCCAGCAGCTGGGACAGGAACTATGGCTACACCTTC
j_gene: TRBJ1-1; v_gene: TRBV4-3; abundance: -; d_gene: TRBD1; CDR3aa: CASSLQGAGLNTEAFF; CDR3nt: TGCGCCAGCAGCCTCCAGGGGGCTGGGCTCAACACTGAAGCTTTCTTT
j_gene: TRBJ2-5; v_gene: TRBV11-3; abundance: -; d_gene: -; CDR3aa: CASSFRGEETQYF; CDR3nt: TGTGCCAGCAGCTTCAGGGGGGAGGAGACCCAGTACTTC
j_gene: TRBJ1-2; v_gene: TRBV18; abundance: once; d_gene: -; CDR3aa: CASSPGRGYGYTF; CDR3nt: TGTGCCAGCTCACCGGGCAGGGGCTATGGCTACACCTTC
j_gene: TRBJ1-5; v_gene: TRBV7-9; abundance: -; d_gene: -; CDR3aa: CASSLDGAPNQPQHF; CDR3nt: TGTGCCAGCAGCTTAGATGGGGCCCCCAATCAGCCCCAGCATTTT
j_gene: TRBJ1-5; v_gene: TRBV28; abundance: once; d_gene: -; CDR3aa: CAGCGTYQPQHF; CDR3nt: TGTGCCGGGTGCGGGACTTATCAGCCCCAGCATTTT
j_gene: TRBJ1-1; v_gene: TRBV25-1; abundance: -; d_gene: -; CDR3aa: CASSVTGSRNTEAFF; CDR3nt: TGTGCCAGCAGTGTCACCGGGAGCCGGAACACTGAAGCTTTCTTT
j_gene: TRBJ1-1; v_gene: TRBV5-5; abundance: -; d_gene: TRBD1; CDR3aa: CASSPTGQGETEAFF; CDR3nt: TGTGCCAGCAGCCCGACTGGACAGGGTGAGACTGAAGCTTTCTTT
j_gene: TRBJ2-3; v_gene: TRBV7-8; abundance: -; d_gene: TRBD2; CDR3aa: CASRYLAGSTDTQYF; CDR3nt: TGTGCCAGCAGGTATTTAGCGGGGAGCACAGATACGCAGTATTTT
j_gene: TRBJ1-2; v_gene: TRBV28; abundance: -; d_gene: -; CDR3aa: CASSTPQGYYGYTF; CDR3nt: TGTGCCAGCAGTACCCCTCAGGGGTACTATGGCTACACCTTC
j_gene: TRBJ2-1; v_gene: TRBV7-2; abundance: -; d_gene: -; CDR3aa: CASSLTKDNEQFF; CDR3nt: TGTGCCAGCAGCTTAACTAAAGACAATGAGCAGTTCTTC
j_gene: TRBJ2-2; v_gene: TRBV7-9; abundance: -; d_gene: TRBD1; CDR3aa: CASSPRTGFTGELFF; CDR3nt: TGTGCCAGCAGCCCGCGGACAGGGTTTACCGGGGAGCTGTTTTTT
j_gene: TRBJ2-2; v_gene: TRBV7-2; abundance: -; d_gene: -; CDR3aa: CASSLGLASTGELFF; CDR3nt: TGTGCCAGCAGCTTAGGGCTAGCTAGCACCGGGGAGCTGTTTTTT